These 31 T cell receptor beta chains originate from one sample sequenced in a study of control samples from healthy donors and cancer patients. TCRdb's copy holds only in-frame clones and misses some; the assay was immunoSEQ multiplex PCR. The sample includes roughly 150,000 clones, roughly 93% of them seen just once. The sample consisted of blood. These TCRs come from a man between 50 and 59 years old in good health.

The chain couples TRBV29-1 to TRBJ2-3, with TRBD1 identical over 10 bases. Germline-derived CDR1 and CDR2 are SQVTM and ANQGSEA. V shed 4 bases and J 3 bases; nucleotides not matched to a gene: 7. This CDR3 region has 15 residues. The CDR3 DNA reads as TGCAGCGTTGGAAGGGGACAGGGGACGACAGATACGCAGTATTTT. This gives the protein CSVGRGQGTTDTQYF.

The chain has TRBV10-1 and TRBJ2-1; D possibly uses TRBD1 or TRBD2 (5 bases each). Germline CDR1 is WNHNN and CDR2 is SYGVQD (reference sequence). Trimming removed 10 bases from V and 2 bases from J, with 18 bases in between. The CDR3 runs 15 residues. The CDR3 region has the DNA TGCGCCACCTTATCTTTCGGGACGCCCTACAATGAGCAGTTCTTC. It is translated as CATLSFGTPYNEQFF.

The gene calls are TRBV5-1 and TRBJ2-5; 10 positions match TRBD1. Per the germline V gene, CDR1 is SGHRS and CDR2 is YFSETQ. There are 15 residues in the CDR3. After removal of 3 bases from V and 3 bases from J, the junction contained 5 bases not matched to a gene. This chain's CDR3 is CASSSRTGGKETQYF. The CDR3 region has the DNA TGCGCCAGCAGCTCCCGGACAGGGGGGAAAGAGACCCAGTACTTC.

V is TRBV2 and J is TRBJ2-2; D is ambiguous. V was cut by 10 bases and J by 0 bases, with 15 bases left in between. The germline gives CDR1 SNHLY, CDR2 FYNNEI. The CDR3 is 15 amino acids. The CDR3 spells CATSLVLANTGELFF. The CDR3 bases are TGTGCCACCTCTTTAGTCCTGGCGAACACCGGGGAGCTGTTTTTT. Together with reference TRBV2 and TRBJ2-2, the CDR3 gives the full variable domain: EPEVTQTPSHQVTQMGQEVILRCVPISNHLYFYWYRQILGQKVEFLVSFYNNEISEKSEIFDDQFSVERPDGSNFTLKIRSTKLEDSAMYFCATSLVLANTGELFFGEGSRLTVL.

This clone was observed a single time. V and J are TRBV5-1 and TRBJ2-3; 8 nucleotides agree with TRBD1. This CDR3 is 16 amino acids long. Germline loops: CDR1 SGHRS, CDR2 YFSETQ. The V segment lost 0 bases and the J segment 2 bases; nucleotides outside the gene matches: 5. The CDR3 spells CASSLDLDRDTDTQYF. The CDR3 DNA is TGCGCCAGCAGCTTGGATTTGGACAGGGACACAGATACGCAGTATTTT. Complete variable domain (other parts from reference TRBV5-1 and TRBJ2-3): KAGVTQTPRYLIKTRGQQVTLSCSPISGHRSVSWYQQTPGQGLQFLFEYFSETQRNKGNFPGRFSGRQFSNSRSEMNVSTLELGDSALYLCASSLDLDRDTDTQYFGPGTRLTVL.

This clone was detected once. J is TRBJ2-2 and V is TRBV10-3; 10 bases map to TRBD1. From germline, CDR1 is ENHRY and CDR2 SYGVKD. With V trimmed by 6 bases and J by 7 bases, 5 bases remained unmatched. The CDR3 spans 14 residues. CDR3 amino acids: CAISRQGADGELFF. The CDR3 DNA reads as TGTGCCATCAGCAGACAGGGGGCGGACGGGGAGCTGTTTTTT.

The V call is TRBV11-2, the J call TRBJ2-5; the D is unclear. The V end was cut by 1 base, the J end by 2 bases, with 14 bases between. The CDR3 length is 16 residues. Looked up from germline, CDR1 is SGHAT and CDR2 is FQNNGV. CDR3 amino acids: CASSLGYLVAQETQYF. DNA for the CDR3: TGTGCCAGCAGCTTAGGTTATCTTGTCGCGCAAGAGACCCAGTACTTC.

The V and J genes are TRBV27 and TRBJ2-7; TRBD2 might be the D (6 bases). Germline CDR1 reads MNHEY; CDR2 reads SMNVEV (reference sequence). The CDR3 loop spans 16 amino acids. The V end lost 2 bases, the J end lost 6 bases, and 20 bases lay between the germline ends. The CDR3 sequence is CASSLGQPGASSEQYF. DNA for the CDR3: TGTGCCAGCAGTTTAGGACAACCGGGAGCTAGCTCCGAGCAGTACTTC.

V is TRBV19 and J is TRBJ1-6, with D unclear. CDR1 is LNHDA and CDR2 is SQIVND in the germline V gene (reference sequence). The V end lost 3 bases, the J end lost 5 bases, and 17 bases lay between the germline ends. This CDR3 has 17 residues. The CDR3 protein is CASSMSKNGRNNSPLHF. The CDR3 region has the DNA TGTGCCAGTAGTATGTCGAAGAATGGAAGGAATAATTCACCCCTCCACTTT.

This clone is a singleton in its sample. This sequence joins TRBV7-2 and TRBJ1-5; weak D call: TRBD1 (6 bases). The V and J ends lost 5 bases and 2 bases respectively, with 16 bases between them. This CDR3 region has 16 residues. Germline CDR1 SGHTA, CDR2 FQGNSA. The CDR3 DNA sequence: TGTGCCAGCAGCCCGAAGGCAGGGGATGGCAATCAGCCCCAGCATTTT. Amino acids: CASSPKAGDGNQPQHF.

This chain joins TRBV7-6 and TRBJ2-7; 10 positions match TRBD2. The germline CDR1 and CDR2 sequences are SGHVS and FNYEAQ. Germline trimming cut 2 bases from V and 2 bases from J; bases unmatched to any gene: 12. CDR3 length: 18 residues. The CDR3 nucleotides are TGTGCCAGCAGCTTAAGGTCAAACAGGACTAGCGGAACCTACGAGCAGTACTTC. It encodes CASSLRSNRTSGTYEQYF.

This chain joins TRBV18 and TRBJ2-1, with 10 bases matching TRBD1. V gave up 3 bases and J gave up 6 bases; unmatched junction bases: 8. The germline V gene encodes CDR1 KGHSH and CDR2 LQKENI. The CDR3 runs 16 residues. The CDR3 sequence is CASSPSTGQGVNEQFF. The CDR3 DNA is TGTGCCAGCTCACCCTCCACCGGACAGGGGGTCAATGAGCAGTTCTTC.

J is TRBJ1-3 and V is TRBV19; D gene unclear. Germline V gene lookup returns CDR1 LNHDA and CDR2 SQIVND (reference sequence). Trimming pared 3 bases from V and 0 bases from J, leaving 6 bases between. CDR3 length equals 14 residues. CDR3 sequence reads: CASSMRVSGNTIYF. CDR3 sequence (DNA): TGTGCCAGTAGTATGCGGGTCTCTGGAAACACCATATATTTT.

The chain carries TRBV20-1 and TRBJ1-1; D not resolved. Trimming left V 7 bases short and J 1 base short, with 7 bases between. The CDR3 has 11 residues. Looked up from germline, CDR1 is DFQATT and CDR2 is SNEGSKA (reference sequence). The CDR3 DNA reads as TGCAGTGTATCCCCGAACACTGAAGCTTTCTTT. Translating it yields CSVSPNTEAFF.

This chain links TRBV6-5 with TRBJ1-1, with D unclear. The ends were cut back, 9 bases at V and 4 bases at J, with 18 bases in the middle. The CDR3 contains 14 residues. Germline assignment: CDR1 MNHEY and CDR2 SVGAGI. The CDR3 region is CASERVVMVTEAFF. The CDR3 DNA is TGTGCCAGTGAAAGGGTGGTTATGGTCACTGAAGCTTTCTTT.

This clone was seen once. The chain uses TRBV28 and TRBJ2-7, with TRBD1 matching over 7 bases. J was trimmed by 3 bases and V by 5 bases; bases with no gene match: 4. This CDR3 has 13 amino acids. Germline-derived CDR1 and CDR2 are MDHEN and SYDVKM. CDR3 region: CASSRNRGYEQYF. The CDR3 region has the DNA TGTGCCAGCAGTCGCAACAGGGGCTACGAGCAGTACTTC.

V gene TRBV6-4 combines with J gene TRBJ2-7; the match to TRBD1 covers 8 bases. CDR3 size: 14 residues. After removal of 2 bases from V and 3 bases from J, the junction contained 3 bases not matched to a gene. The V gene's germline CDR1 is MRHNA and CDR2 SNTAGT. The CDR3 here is CASSDQTGGYEQYF. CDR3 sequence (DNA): TGTGCCAGCAGTGACCAAACAGGGGGCTACGAGCAGTACTTC.

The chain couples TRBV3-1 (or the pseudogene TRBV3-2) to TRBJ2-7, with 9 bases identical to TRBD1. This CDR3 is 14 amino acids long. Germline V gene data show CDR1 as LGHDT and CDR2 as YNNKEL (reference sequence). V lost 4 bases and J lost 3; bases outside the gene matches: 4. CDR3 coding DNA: TGTGCCAGCAGCCGGCGACAGGGGGGCTACGAGCAGTACTTC. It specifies CASSRRQGGYEQYF.

CDR3 nucleotides: TGTGCCAGCAGTTGGGCAGCCGACTACGAGCAGTACTTC. It codes for CASSWAADYEQYF. The V and J genes are TRBV6-5 and TRBJ2-7, with no clear D. CDR1 MNHEY and CDR2 SVGAGI come from the germline V gene. Trimming took off 4 bases at V and 3 bases at J, with 10 bases between the two ends. The CDR3 is made up of 13 amino acids.

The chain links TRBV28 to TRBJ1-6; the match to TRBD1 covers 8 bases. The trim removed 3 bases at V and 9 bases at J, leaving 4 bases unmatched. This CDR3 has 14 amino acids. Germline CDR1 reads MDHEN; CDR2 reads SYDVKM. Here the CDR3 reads CASSFLDRASPLHF. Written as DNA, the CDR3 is TGTGCCAGCAGTTTCTTGGACAGGGCTTCACCCCTCCACTTT.

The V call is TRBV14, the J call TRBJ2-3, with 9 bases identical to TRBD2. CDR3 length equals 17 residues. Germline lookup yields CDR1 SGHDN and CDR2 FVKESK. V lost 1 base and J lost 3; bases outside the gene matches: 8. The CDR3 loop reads CASSQGNAGGPTDTQYF. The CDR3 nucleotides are TGTGCCAGCAGCCAAGGGAACGCGGGAGGGCCGACAGATACGCAGTATTTT.

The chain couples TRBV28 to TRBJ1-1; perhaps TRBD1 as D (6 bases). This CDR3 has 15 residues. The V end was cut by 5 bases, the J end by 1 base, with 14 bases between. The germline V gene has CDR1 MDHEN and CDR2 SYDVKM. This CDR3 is CASSPLRGQNTEAFF. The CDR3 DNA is TGTGCCAGCAGTCCGTTACGGGGGCAGAACACTGAAGCTTTCTTT.

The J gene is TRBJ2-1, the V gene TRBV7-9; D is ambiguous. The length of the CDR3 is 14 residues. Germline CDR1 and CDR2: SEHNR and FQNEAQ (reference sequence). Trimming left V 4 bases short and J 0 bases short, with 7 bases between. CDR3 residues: CASSSSFSYNEQFF. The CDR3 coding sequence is TGTGCCAGCAGCTCATCCTTCTCCTACAATGAGCAGTTCTTC.

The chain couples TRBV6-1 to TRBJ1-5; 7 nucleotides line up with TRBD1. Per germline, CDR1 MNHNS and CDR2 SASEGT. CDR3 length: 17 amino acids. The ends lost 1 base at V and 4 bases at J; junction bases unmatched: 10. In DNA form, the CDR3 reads TGTGCCAGCAGTGAAGTGGGCTTTAGGACAGGTAATCAGCCCCAGCATTTT. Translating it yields CASSEVGFRTGNQPQHF.

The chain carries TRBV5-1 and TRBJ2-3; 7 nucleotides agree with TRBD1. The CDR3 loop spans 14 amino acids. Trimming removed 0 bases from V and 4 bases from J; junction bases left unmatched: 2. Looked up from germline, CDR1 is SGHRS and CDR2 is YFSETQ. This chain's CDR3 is CASSLGQGADTQYF. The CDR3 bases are TGCGCCAGCAGCTTGGGACAGGGAGCAGATACGCAGTATTTT.

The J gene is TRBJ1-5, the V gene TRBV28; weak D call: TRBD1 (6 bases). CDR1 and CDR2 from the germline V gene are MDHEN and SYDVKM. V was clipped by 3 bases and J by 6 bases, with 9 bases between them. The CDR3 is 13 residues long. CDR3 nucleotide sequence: TGTGCCAGCAGTTTGGGGGGCGTTCAGCCCCAGCATTTT. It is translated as CASSLGGVQPQHF.

Here the CDR3 DNA reads TGTGCCTGGAAGGACAGCTCCTACGAGCAGTACTTC. This codes for CAWKDSSYEQYF. The V and J genes are TRBV30 and TRBJ2-7, with a possible D match to TRBD1 (6 bases). CDR3 length: 12 amino acids. Trimming stripped 4 bases from V and 0 bases from J, with 7 bases between. Germline loops: CDR1 GTSNPN, CDR2 SVGIG (reference sequence). The entire variable domain, with the rest obtained from reference TRBV30 and TRBJ2-7, is as follows: SQTIHQWPATLVQPVGSPLSLECTVEGTSNPNLYWYRQAAGRGLQLLFYSVGIGQISSEVPQNLSASRPQDRQFILSSKKLLLSDSGFYLCAWKDSSYEQYFGPGTRLTVT.

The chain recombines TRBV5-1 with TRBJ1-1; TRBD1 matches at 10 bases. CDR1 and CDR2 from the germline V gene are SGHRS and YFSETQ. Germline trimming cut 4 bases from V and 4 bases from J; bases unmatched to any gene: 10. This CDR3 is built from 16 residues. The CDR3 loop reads CASSLTGTGVTTEAFF. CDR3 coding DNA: TGCGCCAGCAGCCTCACCGGGACAGGGGTGACCACTGAAGCTTTCTTT.

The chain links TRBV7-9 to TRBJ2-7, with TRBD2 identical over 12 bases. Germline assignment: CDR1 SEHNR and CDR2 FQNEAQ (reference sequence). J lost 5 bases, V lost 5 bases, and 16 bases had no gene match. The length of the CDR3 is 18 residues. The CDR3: CASSRQILGLAGINEQYF. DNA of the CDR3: TGTGCCAGCAGCCGACAGATCCTTGGACTAGCGGGAATCAACGAGCAGTACTTC.

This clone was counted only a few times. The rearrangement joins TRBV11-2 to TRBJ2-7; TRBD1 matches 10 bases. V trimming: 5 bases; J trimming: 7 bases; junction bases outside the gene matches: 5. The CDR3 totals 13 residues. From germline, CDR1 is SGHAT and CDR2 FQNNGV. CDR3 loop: CASSLGTGEEQYF. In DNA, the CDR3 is TGTGCCAGCAGCCTTGGGACAGGGGAAGAGCAGTACTTC.

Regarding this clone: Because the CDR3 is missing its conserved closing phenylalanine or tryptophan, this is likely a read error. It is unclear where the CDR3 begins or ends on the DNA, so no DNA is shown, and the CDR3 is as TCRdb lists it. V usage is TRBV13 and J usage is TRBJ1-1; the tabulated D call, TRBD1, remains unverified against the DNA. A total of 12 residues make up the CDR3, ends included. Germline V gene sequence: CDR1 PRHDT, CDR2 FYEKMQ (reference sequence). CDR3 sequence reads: CASSLGTGGPVL.